Here is one TCR beta chain with its context. No antigen is known for it. Base qualities are not recorded, but no much larger clone differs from it by a single base. Whole blood was collected in K2EDTA tubes by collaborating institutions according to the institutions' own protocols. For TCRbeta analysis, collaborators shipped samples in one of three forms: frozen whole blood, isolated PBMCs, or DNA extracted from either of those sample types. These data belong to a study of blood T cell repertoires in COVID-19 (dated by TCRdb to the early 2020s). About the study as a whole: Samples covering the acute and convalescent phases of COVID-19 were provided by collaborators in the United States, Italy and Spain. The material from the prospective study consisted of cDNA or gDNA derived from T cells, B-cell-depleted T cells, or PBMCs. Subjects who had been exposed to COVID-19, were actively infected with it, or had recovered from it provided the deeply sampled blood TCRbeta repertoires that made up the dataset. The repertoires were made available in a free public database intended to serve as a resource for research on the immune response to SARS-CoV-2. Samples came from the ongoing ImmuneRACE study (first 160 participants) plus 1,254 subjects from 6 global collaborators. Nearly every sample came with metadata listing a de-identified subject ID, COVID-19 status, age in years and sex. Where HLA class I and class II types were available, the types were taken from metadata supplied by the sample provider, not from assay-based typing.

The research as a whole found: The amount of clinical and demographic metadata varied by source and participant and was provided uncurated.

TCRbeta CDR3 regions were amplified from genomic DNA using the immunoSEQ Assay, a bias-controlled multiplex PCR. Processing in the source paper ran as follows. The number of nucleated cells in each sample was estimated from the amplification of reference gene primers within the assay. To quantify the absolute abundance of each unique TCRbeta CDR3 rearrangement, sequence reads were collapsed and filtered. For each sample, productive Simpson clonality was calculated as the square root of Simpson's diversity index over productive rearrangements. TCRdb stores this immuneACCESS table with in-frame sequences only. Part of the clones is absent; in the studies checked, under half of the shortfall reflects unresolved V genes, and no reason is known for the rest. The V and J calls and the clone size are those of that table, but D and trimming were determined from the DNA. Across this sample there are about 250,000 clones, with around 88% seen only once. The ten largest clones take up 1.3% to 1.5% of the sample.

The receptor comes from an elderly man with acute or convalescent COVID-19. The sequenced sample consisted of peripheral blood.

The DNA sequence is as follows: TGTGCCAGCAGCCGGGTAGGGGGAGAGACCCAGTACTTC. It codes for CASSRVGGETQYF. The rearranged segments are TRBV7-2 and TRBJ2-5; perhaps TRBD1 is the D gene, with 6 bases matching. The CDR3 numbers 13 residues from cysteine through phenylalanine. Of the read, only the CDR3 DNA is kept; its 39 bases are in frame from base 1. Based on the germline V gene, the CDR1 and CDR2 sequences are SGHTA and FQGNSA. The V and J ends are trimmed by 5 bases and 4 bases, leaving 11 bases between them.